The next 29 T cell receptor beta chains were all read from a single sample in a study of chemoradiotherapy in HPV16-positive cancers (dated by TCRdb to 2021 to 2024). The library relied on the immunoSEQ multiplex PCR assay. What TCRdb holds here is the immuneACCESS table cut down to in-frame rearrangements. Part of the clones is not present; checked against another copy, under half of the missing clones reflect an unresolved V gene, and the others are unexplained. A total of fewer than 20,000 clones appear in this sample, about two thirds of them only once. Less than 10% of the sample rests with the top ten. The material sequenced was tumor tissue, taken from a patient who underwent chemoradiotherapy. The receptors come from a human donor with HPV-associated anogenital cancer.

V gene TRBV9 combines with J gene TRBJ2-1; D is possibly TRBD1 or TRBD2 (5 bases each). The germline V gene has CDR1 SGDLS and CDR2 YYNGEE. This CDR3 is 16 amino acids long. The V end was cut by 0 bases, the J end by 2 bases, with 12 bases between. CDR3 in DNA: TGTGCCAGCAGCGTAGTCAGGGTTAGCGCCTACAATGAGCAGTTCTTC. Amino acid sequence: CASSVVRVSAYNEQFF.

Comment on this clone: The junction and the germline gene differ at one end; a read error may be behind it. This chain joins TRBV5-1 and TRBJ1-4, with TRBD1 identical over 11 bases. Germline CDR1 is SGHRS and CDR2 is YFSETQ. This CDR3 has 17 residues. The CDR3 spells CVSSLRTGGATNEKLFF. The CDR3 DNA sequence: TGCGTCAGCAGCTTAAGGACAGGGGGCGCCACTAATGAAAAACTGTTTTTT.

This clone is medium-sized within its sample. This sequence joins TRBV9 and TRBJ2-3; 7 bases match TRBD2. CDR1 and CDR2 (germline): SGDLS, YYNGEE. Trimming took 4 bases from V and 1 from J; bases not matched to a gene: 3. The CDR3 is made up of 14 amino acids. CDR3 sequence: CASSPSGGTDTQYF. CDR3 coding DNA: TGTGCCAGCAGCCCTAGCGGAGGCACAGATACGCAGTATTTT.

The CDR3 coding sequence is TGTGCCAGCAGCTCACTAACCTACGAGCAGTACTTC. This gives the protein CASSSLTYEQYF. The rearrangement links TRBV7-6 to TRBJ2-7; D gene ambiguous. Trimming cost V 4 bases and J 2 bases, with 6 bases left between them. The length of the CDR3 is 12 residues. CDR1 SGHVS and CDR2 FNYEAQ come from the germline V gene.

There are a few counts of this clone. The chain recombines TRBV5-1 with TRBJ2-3; TRBD2 might be the D (6 bases). The CDR3 covers 16 residues. Trimming took off 4 bases at V and 2 bases at J, with 17 bases between the two ends. CDR1 SGHRS and CDR2 YFSETQ come from the germline V gene. CDR3 nucleotide sequence: TGCGCCAGCAGCCCTGGGACTGACCGGACCACAGATACGCAGTATTTT. This codes for CASSPGTDRTTDTQYF. Full variable domain (remainder filled in from reference TRBV5-1 and TRBJ2-3): KAGVTQTPRYLIKTRGQQVTLSCSPISGHRSVSWYQQTPGQGLQFLFEYFSETQRNKGNFPGRFSGRQFSNSRSEMNVSTLELGDSALYLCASSPGTDRTTDTQYFGPGTRLTVL.

The V call is TRBV5-1, the J call TRBJ2-7; 8 nucleotides agree with TRBD2. V was clipped by 4 bases and J by 3 bases; unmatched bases: 12. The CDR3 totals 16 residues. CDR1 is SGHRS, CDR2 YFSETQ, per germline. The CDR3 here is CASSIKPGLVFYEQYF. The CDR3 bases are TGCGCCAGCAGCATTAAACCGGGACTAGTGTTCTACGAGCAGTACTTC.

V is TRBV7-6 and J is TRBJ2-7; D may be TRBD2 (6 bases). This CDR3 is built from 17 residues. CDR1 and CDR2 (germline): SGHVS, FNYEAQ. Trimming took 1 base from V and 2 from J, leaving 18 bases between them. CDR3 bases: TGTGCCAGCAGCTTAGAATCGTGGGACTCCTATACCTACGAGCAGTACTTC. Translated: CASSLESWDSYTYEQYF.

A single count supports this clone. CDR3 bases: TGTGCCAGCAGCATACTAGCGGGAGGGTTTAATGAGCAGTTCTTC. This sequence encodes CASSILAGGFNEQFF. The chain links TRBV11-2 to TRBJ2-1, with 13 bases aligning to TRBD2. This CDR3 is 15 amino acids long. After removal of 5 bases from V and 7 bases from J, the junction contained 5 bases not matched to a gene. The germline V gene has CDR1 SGHAT and CDR2 FQNNGV.

J is TRBJ2-5 and V is TRBV7-2, with TRBD1 as a possible D gene (5 bases). Between the trimmed V and J ends, which lost 4 bases and 5 bases, there was a span of 11 bases. The CDR3 length is 13 residues. CDR1 SGHTA and CDR2 FQGNSA come from the germline V gene. The CDR3 reads CASSSRKGETQYF. The CDR3 region has the DNA TGTGCCAGCAGCTCCCGTAAGGGGGAGACCCAGTACTTC.

CDR3 protein: CAGGDRAHGGYTF. The CDR3, as DNA: TGTGCCGGGGGGGACAGGGCCCACGGGGGCTACACCTTC. The chain couples TRBV6-1 to TRBJ1-2; 9 nucleotides align to TRBD1. The germline V gene encodes CDR1 MNHNS and CDR2 SASEGT. The length of the CDR3 is 13 residues. J lost 8 bases, V lost 11 bases, and 12 bases had no gene match.

The V and J genes are TRBV2 and TRBJ1-2, with unresolved D. This CDR3 spans 13 amino acids. V was cut by 7 bases and J by 7 bases, with 16 bases left in between. The V gene's germline CDR1 is SNHLY and CDR2 FYNNEI. The DNA of the CDR3 is TGTGCCAGCACTCCCGATGCAGGTTCTGGCTACACCTTC. Its protein product is CASTPDAGSGYTF.

The rearrangement joins TRBV11-1 to TRBJ2-7; 9 bases fit TRBD1. This CDR3 comprises 14 residues. The V segment lost 3 bases and the J segment 7 bases; nucleotides outside the gene matches: 7. The V gene's germline CDR1 is SGHAT and CDR2 FQDESV (reference sequence). CDR3 amino acids: CASSFGTGTEEQYF. CDR3 DNA: TGTGCCAGCAGCTTTGGGACAGGGACGGAGGAGCAGTACTTC.

This clone has just a few counts. This chain joins TRBV6-6 and TRBJ2-5; possible D gene TRBD1, 5 bases. Per germline, CDR1 MNHNY and CDR2 SVGAGI (reference sequence). The germline V and J ends were trimmed by 8 bases and 2 bases, with 12 bases remaining between them. This CDR3 region has 13 residues. Written as DNA, the CDR3 is TGTGCCAGCCTTCATGGGGCTCAAGAGACCCAGTACTTC. This gives the protein CASLHGAQETQYF.

This chain links TRBV19 with TRBJ1-2; the D is unclear. The CDR3 covers 12 residues. Trimming took off 2 bases at V and 1 base at J, with 2 bases between the two ends. The germline V gene has CDR1 LNHDA and CDR2 SQIVND (reference sequence). CDR3 region: CASSIHNYGYTF. Written as DNA, the CDR3 is TGTGCCAGTAGTATACATAACTATGGCTACACCTTC. Full variable domain (missing parts from reference TRBV19 and TRBJ1-2): DGGITQSPKYLFRKEGQNVTLSCEQNLNHDAMYWYRQDPGQGLRLIYYSQIVNDFQKGDIAEGYSVSREKKESFPLTVTSAQKNPTAFYLCASSIHNYGYTFGSGTRLTVV.

This chain connects TRBV29-1 to TRBJ2-7; 11 bases fit TRBD1. The germline CDR1 and CDR2 sequences are SQVTM and ANQGSEA. Germline trimming cut 6 bases from V and 6 bases from J; bases unmatched to any gene: 7. CDR3 length: 13 amino acids. CDR3 sequence reads: CSVFTGTGGEQYF. As DNA, the CDR3 is TGCAGCGTCTTTACCGGGACAGGGGGCGAGCAGTACTTC.

J is TRBJ2-7 and V is TRBV11-2; D is unclear. From germline, CDR1 is SGHAT and CDR2 FQNNGV. The CDR3 is 14 amino acids. Trimming left V 2 bases short and J 0 bases short, with 8 bases between. For the CDR3, the DNA is TGTGCCAGCAGCTTATCCAGAAACTCCTACGAGCAGTACTTC. It yields the protein CASSLSRNSYEQYF.

This clone was seen only once. V gene TRBV11-2 combines with J gene TRBJ2-1; D possibly corresponds to TRBD1 (6 bases). The V gene lost 2 bases and the J gene lost 4 bases, with 15 bases spanning the gap. This CDR3 spans 16 amino acids. From germline, CDR1 is SGHAT and CDR2 FQNNGV. The CDR3 region is CASSLRGTDLYNEQFF. The CDR3 coding sequence is TGTGCCAGCAGCTTAAGGGGGACGGACCTTTACAATGAGCAGTTCTTC.

This clone appeared a few times. This sequence joins TRBV7-2 and TRBJ2-3, with D maybe TRBD1 (5 bases). Germline assignment: CDR1 SGHTA and CDR2 FQGNSA. Trimming cost V 4 bases and J 4 bases, with 9 bases left between them. The CDR3 contains 13 residues. CDR3 loop: CASSSAGPDTQYF. CDR3 sequence (DNA): TGTGCCAGCAGCTCAGCAGGGCCAGATACGCAGTATTTT.

The rearrangement links TRBV2 to TRBJ2-7; 10 bases align to TRBD2. This CDR3 has 14 residues. Germline lookup yields CDR1 SNHLY and CDR2 FYNNEI. Losses at the gene ends were 6 bases for V and 6 bases for J; bases not matched to a gene: 8. The CDR3: CASRASGSLREQYF. CDR3 DNA sequence: TGTGCCAGCAGGGCTAGCGGGAGCCTTCGCGAGCAGTACTTC.

A word on this clone: An end of the junction does not agree with germline; a read error may underlie this. The chain has TRBV10-3 and TRBJ1-2; 7 bases line up with TRBD1. In germline, CDR1 is ENHRY, CDR2 SYGVKD. This CDR3 has 15 amino acids. CDR3 sequence (DNA): TGTGCCAGCAGTGATCCCCAGGGGGGGGGCGATGGCTACACCTTC. Its protein product is CASSDPQGGGDGYTF.

V usage is TRBV28 and J usage is TRBJ2-7; no definite D call. Germline CDR1 MDHEN, CDR2 SYDVKM. Trimming stripped 3 bases from V and 5 bases from J, with 14 bases between. This CDR3 contains 14 residues. CDR3 residues: CASSFSNKRDEQYF. The CDR3 DNA follows: TGTGCCAGCAGTTTTTCGAACAAAAGGGACGAGCAGTACTTC.

The rearrangement joins TRBV2 to TRBJ1-2; D not resolved. The CDR3 runs to 12 residues. Germline assignment: CDR1 SNHLY and CDR2 FYNNEI. Deletions cut 8 bases from V and 8 bases from J, with 15 bases between. Here the CDR3 DNA reads TGTGCCAGCGCGCAGGCCTCCGGGGGCTACACCTTC. It encodes CASAQASGGYTF.

This clone is judged medium-sized. The J gene is TRBJ1-3, the V gene TRBV10-3; TRBD1 might be the D (6 bases). This CDR3 spans 14 amino acids. The germline V gene encodes CDR1 ENHRY and CDR2 SYGVKD. V lost 8 bases and J lost 0, with 11 bases in between. DNA for the CDR3: TGTGCCATCCGAGGGGGAGGCTCTGGAAACACCATATATTTT. This sequence encodes CAIRGGGSGNTIYF.

The chain employs TRBV29-1 and TRBJ1-1, with D possibly being TRBD1 (5 bases). Germline lookup yields CDR1 SQVTM and CDR2 ANQGSEA. This CDR3 contains 11 residues. This CDR3 is CSAGTDFEAFF. The CDR3 DNA reads as TGCAGTGCAGGGACGGACTTTGAAGCTTTCTTT.

This clone appeared a single time. This chain joins TRBV4-1 and TRBJ1-1, with 7 positions matching TRBD1. V gave up 0 bases and J gave up 1 base; unmatched junction bases: 5. Germline assignment: CDR1 MGHRA and CDR2 YSYEKL. The CDR3 length is 16 residues. The CDR3 is CASSQEGTVRNTEAFF. The CDR3 DNA follows: TGCGCCAGCAGCCAAGAGGGGACAGTGCGGAACACTGAAGCTTTCTTT.

This chain links TRBV5-1 with TRBJ2-1; a possible D gene is TRBD2 (6 bases). Deletions cut 0 bases from V and 2 bases from J, with 12 bases between. The CDR3 totals 16 residues. Germline CDR1 is SGHRS and CDR2 is YFSETQ. CDR3 DNA: TGCGCCAGCAGCTTGGCGGGGGACGTTACCTACAATGAGCAGTTCTTC. Its protein product is CASSLAGDVTYNEQFF.

V gene TRBV9 combines with J gene TRBJ2-7; the match to TRBD2 covers 7 bases. Germline V gene data show CDR1 as SGDLS and CDR2 as YYNGEE. V trimming: 0 bases; J trimming: 5 bases; junction bases outside the gene matches: 11. The CDR3 is 16 amino acids. The CDR3 loop reads CASSVAQGGSLDEQYF. CDR3 DNA: TGTGCCAGCAGCGTAGCTCAGGGCGGGAGTCTCGACGAGCAGTACTTC.

V usage is TRBV30 and J usage is TRBJ1-1, with D hard to call. Trimming shortened V by 2 bases and J by 6 bases, and 13 bases separated the two germline ends. From germline, CDR1 is GTSNPN and CDR2 SVGIG (reference sequence). The CDR3 runs 13 residues. The CDR3 region has the DNA TGTGCCTGGAGTCTCGGTCCGTACCCTGAAGCTTTCTTT. It specifies CAWSLGPYPEAFF.

The V call is TRBV28, the J call TRBJ1-5, with 7 bases that match TRBD1. Germline trimming cut 8 bases from V and 2 bases from J; bases unmatched to any gene: 0. The CDR3 is 12 amino acids. CDR1 is MDHEN and CDR2 is SYDVKM in the germline V gene. The CDR3: CASQGGNQPQHF. The CDR3 DNA reads as TGTGCCAGCCAGGGGGGCAATCAGCCCCAGCATTTT.